This T cell receptor beta chain was recorded in a study of shared clonotypes between healthy human individuals. In replicate PCRs of sorted subsets, roughly 210 ng DNA, tens of thousands of T cell genomes, was used. Sequencing was performed with immunoSEQ multiplex PCR; in TCRdb, only in-frame clones are kept and a portion is missing. The sample holds a few million clones; 93% are singletons and the top ten take about 1.7%. Only CD45RO-negative cells positively selected for CCR7 counted as naive CD8 cells, so terminally differentiated effector memory CD45RA+ cells were excluded. Germline V gene sequence: CDR1 MNHNY, CDR2 SVGAGI (reference sequence). The CDR3 totals 15 residues. Trimming took 2 bases from V and 0 from J, leaving 11 bases between them.

The chain combines TRBV6-6 with TRBJ2-7; tentatively, D is TRBD1 (6 bases). The sample taken for sequencing was naive CD8+ T cells from PBMCs. The origin of this receptor is a man younger than 35 in good health. Some clones in this sample may be carry-over from other donors' samples. The CDR3 nucleotides are TGTGCCAGCAGTTACGTTGGGACACCCTCCTACGAGCAGTACTTC. Translation: CASSYVGTPSYEQYF.